Below, one T cell receptor (beta chain) is given with its context. The antigen remains undetermined. The record originates from a study of blood T cells in healthy people across ages. Study conclusions and caveats: A roughly linear fall in TCR beta diversity per million T cells was seen with increasing age.

CDR3 size: 12 residues. Germline V CDR1 and CDR2: LGHNT, FRNRAP. V lost 3 bases to trimming and J lost 2 bases, with 3 bases between them. Then a second PCR, running about 6 to 12 cycles, was carried out with a sample-barcoded 5' primer and a J-beta primer mix. TCRdb used MiXCR to reprocess the 5' RACE reads, holding one entry per CDR3 protein. The sample records roughly 800,000 distinct CDR3 sequences, roughly 25% being singletons. The same data also went into a second study, on T cells of mothers and their children. That work adds: In related and unrelated pairs alike, thymic selection shapes TCR recombination output, with inherited differences minor. It was observed that no persistent microchimeric T cell clones could be detected.

This sequence joins TRBV12-5 and TRBJ2-3; D ambiguous. This receptor was taken from a boy under 18 in good health. Sequencing was performed on blood. CDR3 in amino acids: CASGFTTDTQYF. Written as DNA, the CDR3 is TGTGCTAGTGGTTTCACCACAGATACGCAGTATTTT.